This T cell receptor beta chain was recorded in a study of persistence of HIV-infected CD4 T cells. Turning to the study itself: Suppressive ART had lasted a median of roughly eight years.

Study-level results: Antigen-responding cells were enriched for degenerate expanded CDR3beta sequences.

Lysates of CMV-infected fibroblasts at 10 ug/mL stimulated these cells. Memory cells lacking CD40L and CD69 with high CD45RO were sorted. As for this clone: As yet, its antigen is unknown. One junction end disagrees with the germline gene, perhaps due to a read error.

The libraries were made with immunoSEQ version 4 in survey mode. Repertoires were generated with immunoSEQ multiplex PCR, while TCRdb's copy carries only in-frame clones and drops some. The sample yields about 48,000 clones, around 72% seen once. The input for sequencing was CD4+ T cells sorted from PBMCs after roughly 20-hour stimulation, taken from a patient who received antiretroviral therapy. This sequence originates from an adult man with HIV who was CMV-seropositive.

CDR3 protein: CASSDSFNSPLHF. The DNA of the CDR3 is TGTGCCAGCAGTGATTCCTTTAATTCACCCCTCCACTTT. This chain joins TRBV2 and TRBJ1-6; no firm D call. Germline V gives CDR1 SNHLY, CDR2 FYNNEI. The CDR3 covers 13 residues.